Shown below are 26 T cell receptor beta chains from a single sample sequenced in a study of cytomegalovirus exposure and HLA in healthy donors. Amplification used 60 Vbeta primers and 13 Jbeta primers. Some clones are missing from TCRdb's copy, which holds only in-frame ones; the method was immunoSEQ multiplex PCR. The repertoire holds about 160,000 clones, with almost 80% as singletons. Sequencing was carried out using PBMCs. The source is a woman aged 50 to 65 in good health and CMV-seronegative.

The CDR3 spells CASSLLLLTGGSSGVIYF. For the CDR3, the DNA is TGTGCCAGCTCACTGCTGCTTCTTACAGGGGGGTCCTCGGGAGTCATCTACTTC. The chain combines TRBV18 with TRBJ2-5, with TRBD1 identical over 8 bases. Germline values: CDR1 KGHSH, CDR2 LQKENI. V shed 4 bases and J 14 bases; nucleotides not matched to a gene: 27. The CDR3 loop spans 18 amino acids.

The chain carries TRBV6-1 and TRBJ2-5, with a weak D call TRBD1 (6 bases). V lost 3 bases and J lost 1, with 15 bases in between. This CDR3 region has 16 residues. Per germline, CDR1 MNHNS and CDR2 SASEGT. Here the CDR3 reads CASSDWTAYSQETQYF. Here the CDR3 DNA reads TGTGCCAGCAGTGATTGGACAGCTTATTCCCAAGAGACCCAGTACTTC.

The rearrangement links TRBV18 to TRBJ2-7; D is ambiguous. The ends were cut back, 3 bases at V and 2 bases at J, with 5 bases in the middle. CDR3 length equals 12 residues. Germline CDR1 is KGHSH and CDR2 is LQKENI. The CDR3 here is CASSPTAYEQYF. CDR3 in DNA: TGTGCCAGCTCACCCACAGCCTACGAGCAGTACTTC. The variable domain in full, completed from reference TRBV18 and TRBJ2-7, reads NAGVMQNPRHLVRRRGQEARLRCSPMKGHSHVYWYRQLPEEGLKFMVYLQKENIIDESGMPKERFSAEFPKEGPSILRIQQVVRGDSAAYFCASSPTAYEQYFGPGTRLTVT.

This clone was counted a few times. The gene calls are TRBV10-1 and TRBJ1-1; TRBD1 aligns across 7 bases. V shed 7 bases and J 5 bases; nucleotides not matched to a gene: 7. Germline-derived CDR1 and CDR2 are WNHNN and SYGVQD (reference sequence). This CDR3 is 13 amino acids long. This CDR3 is CASTLDRETEAFF. For the CDR3, the DNA is TGCGCCAGCACCCTCGACAGGGAGACTGAAGCTTTCTTT.

The V call is TRBV27, the J call TRBJ2-3; 11 bases are shared with TRBD2. The CDR3 sequence is 15 residues long. The trim removed 3 bases at V and 3 bases at J, leaving 2 bases unmatched. Germline CDR1 is MNHEY and CDR2 is SMNVEV (reference sequence). CDR3 DNA sequence: TGTGCCAGCAGTTTGACTAGCGGGGCGACAGATACGCAGTATTTT. Translated, it gives CASSLTSGATDTQYF.

This clone came up once. The CDR3 is CASSESRGYNSPLHF. The CDR3 DNA follows: TGCGCCAGCAGTGAGTCTCGGGGTTATAATTCACCCCTCCACTTT. This rearrangement joins TRBV10-1 to TRBJ1-6, with unresolved D. The CDR3 runs to 15 residues. Deletions cut 0 bases from V and 4 bases from J, with 7 bases between. From germline, CDR1 is WNHNN and CDR2 SYGVQD (reference sequence).

This chain uses TRBV7-9 with TRBJ2-1; 10 bases match TRBD2. Germline CDR1 SEHNR, CDR2 FQNEAQ (reference sequence). V trimming: 5 bases; J trimming: 9 bases; junction bases outside the gene matches: 16. CDR3 length: 17 amino acids. Written as DNA, the CDR3 is TGTGCCAGCAGCCTAGGCGGTGGACTAGCGGTACAGGGTGAGCAGTTCTTC. Protein sequence: CASSLGGGLAVQGEQFF.

The J gene is TRBJ2-1, the V gene TRBV7-2; 8 bases align to TRBD2. Germline CDR1 SGHTA, CDR2 FQGNSA. After removal of 4 bases from V and 0 bases from J, the junction contained 2 bases not matched to a gene. The CDR3 covers 15 residues. CDR3 nucleotide sequence: TGTGCCAGCAGCTATAGCGGGGTCTCCTACAATGAGCAGTTCTTC. Protein: CASSYSGVSYNEQFF.

J is TRBJ2-7 and V is TRBV28; no reliable D call. Germline CDR1 is MDHEN and CDR2 is SYDVKM. V was trimmed by 6 bases and J by 7 bases, leaving 19 bases between them. This CDR3 is 14 amino acids long. The CDR3, as DNA: TGTGCCAGCAGCCTAGTAAGGTCCGCCGGTGAGCAGTACTTC. It is translated as CASSLVRSAGEQYF.

This clone was detected once. The V gene is TRBV19, the J gene TRBJ2-7, with 8 bases that match TRBD2. Germline lookup yields CDR1 LNHDA and CDR2 SQIVND (reference sequence). The V segment lost 6 bases and the J segment 4 bases; nucleotides outside the gene matches: 8. The CDR3 loop spans 14 amino acids. The CDR3 coding sequence is TGTGCCAGTAGCACCGCGGGGGGTGGGTACGAGCAGTACTTC. Its translation is CASSTAGGGYEQYF. Based on the CDR3 plus reference TRBV19 and TRBJ2-7, the full variable domain is DGGITQSPKYLFRKEGQNVTLSCEQNLNHDAMYWYRQDPGQGLRLIYYSQIVNDFQKGDIAEGYSVSREKKESFPLTVTSAQKNPTAFYLCASSTAGGGYEQYFGPGTRLTVT.

In its sample, this clone was seen a few times. The identical CDR3 is also encoded by other nucleotide sequences in the sample. J is TRBJ1-2 and V is TRBV28; 12 nucleotides agree with TRBD1. V shed 9 bases and J 14 bases; nucleotides not matched to a gene: 16. Per the germline V gene, CDR1 is MDHEN and CDR2 is SYDVKM. This CDR3 is 14 amino acids long. CDR3 coding DNA: TGTGCCAGTTGGAGTCCGGGGACAGGGGGCCTTCAGACCTTC. As protein: CASWSPGTGGLQTF.

Turning to this clone: Germline is not matched at one junction end, which may reflect a read error. The chain employs TRBV7-7 and TRBJ1-1; D ambiguous. From germline, CDR1 is SSHAT and CDR2 FNYEAQ (reference sequence). The CDR3 extends over 13 amino acids. The CDR3, as DNA: TGTGCTAGCAGCTTGGGGAGGAACACTGAAGCTTTCTTT. It specifies CASSLGRNTEAFF.

The chain links TRBV6-1 to TRBJ1-2, with D unclear. Germline values: CDR1 MNHNS, CDR2 SASEGT. This CDR3 region has 14 residues. V lost 5 bases and J lost 3, with 13 bases in between. The CDR3 sequence is CASSTNNGDYGYTF. The CDR3 DNA reads TGTGCCAGCAGTACCAACAACGGGGACTATGGCTACACCTTC.

The V call is TRBV14, the J call TRBJ2-7; D is unresolved. Trimming took off 6 bases at V and 6 bases at J, with 12 bases between the two ends. The germline gives CDR1 SGHDN, CDR2 FVKESK. The CDR3 has 12 residues. The CDR3 loop is CASRRDFGEQYF. DNA of the CDR3: TGTGCCAGCAGGAGAGACTTTGGCGAGCAGTACTTC.

In DNA form, the CDR3 reads TGTGCCAGTAGAAAACTTAGCGGGAACTACAATGAGCAGTTCTTC. Protein: CASRKLSGNYNEQFF. This chain joins TRBV19 and TRBJ2-1; 8 bases align to TRBD2. CDR3 length: 15 residues. Germline V gene data show CDR1 as LNHDA and CDR2 as SQIVND (reference sequence). Unmatched junction bases numbered 7, after V lost 6 bases and J lost 3 bases.

V is TRBV4-1 and J is TRBJ2-1; D gene uncertain. V was pared by 0 bases and J by 0 bases, with 12 bases between. Germline V lookup: CDR1 MGHRA, CDR2 YSYEKL. There are 17 residues in the CDR3. The CDR3 loop is CASSQDGQQHSYNEQFF. Written as DNA, the CDR3 is TGCGCCAGCAGCCAAGATGGGCAGCAACACTCCTACAATGAGCAGTTCTTC.

The rearrangement joins TRBV7-2 to TRBJ1-3, with D possibly being TRBD1 (5 bases). V gave up 8 bases and J gave up 11 bases, with 25 bases separating them. CDR1 is SGHTA and CDR2 is FQGNSA in the germline V gene. The CDR3 consists of 15 residues. CDR3 sequence: CASAPPVRALNAIYF. DNA for the CDR3: TGTGCCAGCGCGCCCCCGGTCAGGGCCCTCAACGCCATATATTTT.

The chain employs TRBV9 and TRBJ1-1, with a weak D call TRBD1 (6 bases). V gave up 0 bases and J gave up 3 bases, with 12 bases separating them. Per germline, CDR1 SGDLS and CDR2 YYNGEE. CDR3 length: 15 amino acids. CDR3 nucleotides: TGTGCCAGCAGCGTAGAACAGGGCTGGCACACTGAAGCTTTCTTT. Residues: CASSVEQGWHTEAFF.

This clone was recorded a few times. The CDR3 here is CASRSPAEPPLHF. Written as DNA, the CDR3 is TGTGCCAGCAGATCCCCCGCGGAACCACCCCTCCACTTT. This sequence joins TRBV6-5 and TRBJ1-6; D not resolved. Trimming removed 6 bases at V and 11 bases at J, with 14 bases between. The CDR3 extends over 13 amino acids. In germline, CDR1 is MNHEY, CDR2 SVGAGI.

This clone has more than one count but fewer than ten. V is TRBV28 and J is TRBJ1-2; 7 bases are a match to TRBD1. J gave up 12 bases and V 5 bases, and 9 bases lay outside the gene matches. This CDR3 has 12 amino acids. The V gene's germline CDR1 is MDHEN and CDR2 SYDVKM. CDR3 in amino acids: CASSLRTGPHTF. The CDR3 DNA is TGTGCCAGCAGTCTGAGGACAGGCCCCCACACCTTC.

This clone was counted only a few times. The rearrangement joins TRBV11-2 to TRBJ2-5; TRBD2 agrees at 9 bases. This CDR3 spans 15 amino acids. The J segment lost 5 bases and the V segment lost 1 base, leaving 5 bases of the junction unmatched. Germline lookup yields CDR1 SGHAT and CDR2 FQNNGV. The CDR3 coding sequence is TGTGCCAGCAGCTTAGGCGGGGGGGATATGGAGACCCAGTACTTC. Residues: CASSLGGGDMETQYF.

The chain links TRBV5-1 to TRBJ2-3; 9 positions match TRBD1. The CDR3 runs to 15 residues. Germline CDR1 reads SGHRS; CDR2 reads YFSETQ. J gave up 4 bases and V 0 bases, and 3 bases lay outside the gene matches. The CDR3, as DNA: TGCGCCAGCAGCTTGGGGGACAGGGATGCAGATACGCAGTATTTT. Encoded protein: CASSLGDRDADTQYF.

The chain has TRBV28 and TRBJ2-1; D call uncertain. The CDR3 covers 17 residues. Germline assignment: CDR1 MDHEN and CDR2 SYDVKM. Deletions cut 1 base from V and 0 bases from J, with 13 bases between. The CDR3 protein is CASSLLALPSSYNEQFF. The CDR3 bases are TGTGCCAGCAGTTTATTGGCCCTACCTAGCTCCTACAATGAGCAGTTCTTC.

The chain uses TRBV7-8 and TRBJ2-5; 9 nucleotides line up with TRBD1. Germline V gives CDR1 SGHVS, CDR2 FQNEAQ. The CDR3 has 14 residues. The J segment lost 4 bases and the V segment lost 6 bases, leaving 6 bases of the junction unmatched. The CDR3 loop reads CASRYRGQGETQYF. CDR3 coding DNA: TGTGCCAGCAGGTACAGGGGGCAGGGAGAGACCCAGTACTTC. The complete variable domain, with remaining parts taken from reference TRBV7-8 and TRBJ2-5, reads GAGVSQSPRYKVAKRGQDVALRCDPISGHVSLFWYQQALGQGPEFLTYFQNEAQLDKSGLPSDRFFAERPEGSVSTLKIQRTQQEDSAVYLCASRYRGQGETQYFGPGTRLLVL.

This chain connects TRBV7-3 to TRBJ2-1; D unclear. V was shortened by 8 bases and J by 2 bases, with 16 bases between the two germline ends. Per the germline V gene, CDR1 is SGHTA and CDR2 is FQGTGA. The CDR3 is 15 amino acids. For the CDR3, the DNA is TGTGCCAGCGGCCCGGCGGCGCTAGCCTACAATGAGCAGTTCTTC. Translated: CASGPAALAYNEQFF.

The chain employs TRBV5-4 and TRBJ2-2, with 7 bases that match TRBD2. The CDR3 consists of 15 residues. Unmatched junction bases numbered 3, after V lost 0 bases and J lost 4 bases. CDR1 is SGHNT and CDR2 is YYREEE in the germline V gene (reference sequence). The CDR3 sequence: CASSLGLAATGELFF. CDR3 DNA sequence: TGTGCCAGCAGCTTGGGGCTAGCGGCCACCGGGGAGCTGTTTTTT.